The 24 T cell receptor beta chains in this list originate from one sample, sequenced in a study of blood T cell repertoires in COVID-19. Libraries were prepared by immunoSEQ multiplex PCR; TCRdb keeps only in-frame clonotypes and omits some of them. The data hold some 100,000 clones, with around 90% observed a single time. Sequencing was done on a sample of peripheral blood. These receptors all stem from a woman in her 70s with acute or convalescent COVID-19.

Only a few counts were recorded for this clone. V usage is TRBV27 and J usage is TRBJ2-1; 8 bases line up with TRBD2. Germline V gives CDR1 MNHEY, CDR2 SMNVEV (reference sequence). CDR3 size: 17 residues. J gave up 3 bases and V 8 bases, and 15 bases lay outside the gene matches. The CDR3 here is CASRLTFTSGVYNEQFF. In nucleotides, the CDR3 is TGTGCCAGCCGATTAACCTTCACTAGCGGAGTCTACAATGAGCAGTTCTTC.

The CDR3 DNA follows: TGTGCCAGCAGTGAACAGTCGGGACTTTCTGGGGCCAACGTCCTGACTTTC. It yields the protein CASSEQSGLSGANVLTF. The rearrangement links TRBV2 to TRBJ2-6; weak D call: TRBD2 (6 bases). The CDR3 sequence is 17 residues long. Germline V CDR1 and CDR2: SNHLY, FYNNEI. Trimming shortened V by 2 bases and J by 1 base, and 12 bases separated the two germline ends.

This rearrangement joins TRBV11-3 to TRBJ2-3; the D gene is possibly TRBD2 (6 bases). This CDR3 spans 17 amino acids. Germline V gene sequence: CDR1 SGHNT, CDR2 YENEEA. The germline V and J ends were trimmed by 6 bases and 6 bases, with 25 bases remaining between them. CDR3 in amino acids: CASRKNLAPRKEDTQYF. The CDR3 DNA reads as TGTGCCAGCAGAAAAAATCTAGCGCCTAGAAAGGAGGATACGCAGTATTTT.

The chain has TRBV19 and TRBJ2-3; TRBD2 matches at 11 bases. V lost 1 base, J lost 0 bases, and 0 bases stayed unmatched. CDR1 LNHDA and CDR2 SQIVND come from the germline V gene (reference sequence). The CDR3 length is 16 residues. CDR3 residues: CASSIGTSGSTDTQYF. Written as DNA, the CDR3 is TGTGCCAGTAGTATAGGGACTAGCGGGAGCACAGATACGCAGTATTTT.

The chain joins TRBV6-5 to TRBJ1-2, with no clear D. Germline CDR1 and CDR2: MNHEY and SVGAGI. This CDR3 is 16 amino acids long. The germline V and J ends were trimmed by 0 bases and 0 bases, with 11 bases remaining between them. The CDR3 DNA reads as TGTGCCAGCAGTTACTCGCGGAAAACCCCTAACTATGGCTACACCTTC. Amino acids: CASSYSRKTPNYGYTF.

This clone was observed a few times. This chain uses TRBV2 with TRBJ1-5, with 7 bases aligning to TRBD1. Trimming took 4 bases from V and 3 from J; bases not matched to a gene: 6. This CDR3 is 15 amino acids long. Germline V lookup: CDR1 SNHLY, CDR2 FYNNEI. CDR3 DNA: TGTGCCAGCAGTGGGGGACAGAGTTTCAATCAGCCCCAGCATTTT. Its translation is CASSGGQSFNQPQHF.

This clone was seen just once. The rearrangement uses TRBV28 and TRBJ1-5; D not resolved. The V gene's germline CDR1 is MDHEN and CDR2 SYDVKM. V lost 5 bases and J 2 bases, leaving 16 bases between the germline ends. This CDR3 contains 16 residues. The CDR3 DNA sequence: TGTGCCAGCAGTCCCAGAGGAGGAATAGGCAATCAGCCCCAGCATTTT. This translates into CASSPRGGIGNQPQHF.

V and J are TRBV30 and TRBJ1-5, with a possible D match to TRBD1 (6 bases). The CDR3 sequence is 13 residues long. Germline V gene lookup returns CDR1 GTSNPN and CDR2 SVGIG (reference sequence). The germline V and J ends were trimmed by 2 bases and 4 bases, with 9 bases remaining between them. The DNA for the CDR3 is TGTGCCTGGAGTTTGACAGGAAATCAGCCCCAGCATTTT. Translation: CAWSLTGNQPQHF.

The V and J genes are TRBV12-5 and TRBJ1-1; 8 bases are shared with TRBD1. The CDR3 has 16 residues. From germline, CDR1 is LGHNT and CDR2 FRNRAP. J was trimmed by 1 base and V by 1 base; bases with no gene match: 5. The CDR3 DNA is TGTGCTAGTGGTTTGGCACAGGGGGTAGCGAACACTGAAGCTTTCTTT. This encodes CASGLAQGVANTEAFF. Full variable domain (rest looked up from reference TRBV12-5 and TRBJ1-1): DARVTQTPRHKVTEMGQEVTMRCQPILGHNTVFWYRQTMMQGLELLAYFRNRAPLDDSGMPKDRFSAEMPDATLATLKIQPSEPRDSAVYFCASGLAQGVANTEAFFGQGTRLTVV.

The chain has TRBV7-9 and TRBJ1-2; 9 bases align to TRBD1. The length of the CDR3 is 16 residues. Germline CDR1 SEHNR, CDR2 FQNEAQ (reference sequence). V lost 5 bases, J lost 4 bases, and 11 bases stayed unmatched. CDR3 sequence reads: CASSIQGQGRTYGYTF. CDR3 sequence (DNA): TGTGCCAGCAGCATACAGGGACAGGGCCGCACCTATGGCTACACCTTC.

The chain has TRBV10-2 and TRBJ1-6; possibly TRBD1 for D (5 bases). The CDR3 runs to 13 residues. The germline V gene has CDR1 WSHSY and CDR2 SAAADI. The CDR3 DNA reads as TGCGGAACGGGGGGTATGCAGAGTTCACCCCTCCACTTT. This translates into CGTGGMQSSPLHF.

The genes are TRBV28 and TRBJ1-1; TRBD1 aligns across 7 bases. V was clipped by 2 bases and J by 8 bases; unmatched bases: 5. CDR3 size: 13 residues. The germline CDR1 and CDR2 sequences are MDHEN and SYDVKM. This CDR3 is CASSLLTGAEAFF. In DNA form, the CDR3 reads TGTGCCAGCAGTTTACTAACAGGGGCCGAAGCTTTCTTT.

Written as DNA, the CDR3 is TGTGCCAGCAGCAAGTACGACAGGAATGAGCAGTTCTTC. Its protein product is CASSKYDRNEQFF. This chain uses TRBV7-9 with TRBJ2-1; a possible D gene is TRBD1 (6 bases). The V end was cut by 5 bases, the J end by 7 bases, with 12 bases between. The CDR3 is 13 amino acids. Germline V gene data show CDR1 as SEHNR and CDR2 as FQNEAQ (reference sequence).

The chain has TRBV28 and TRBJ1-1; D not resolved. There are 18 residues in the CDR3. Between the trimmed V and J ends, which lost 6 bases and 4 bases, there was a span of 27 bases. CDR1 MDHEN and CDR2 SYDVKM come from the germline V gene. Here the CDR3 DNA reads TGTGCCAGCAGCAACTTAGTTACGGGGTCAACCGGATCCACTGAAGCTTTCTTT. It translates to CASSNLVTGSTGSTEAFF.

This rearrangement joins TRBV29-1 to TRBJ1-1, with 8 bases fitting TRBD1. This CDR3 contains 18 residues. Trimming removed 0 bases from V and 5 bases from J; junction bases left unmatched: 17. The germline V gene has CDR1 SQVTM and CDR2 ANQGSEA. The CDR3 DNA reads as TGCAGCGTTGAAGATCACGCGGTCTCGACAGGGGTACGAACTGAAGCTTTCTTT. Amino acids: CSVEDHAVSTGVRTEAFF. Looking up the rest from reference TRBV29-1 and TRBJ1-1 gives the full variable domain: SAVISQKPSRDICQRGTSLTIQCQVDSQVTMMFWYRQQPGQSLTLIATANQGSEATYESGFVIDKFPISRPNLTFSTLTVSNMSPEDSSIYLCSVEDHAVSTGVRTEAFFGQGTRLTVV.

This chain uses TRBV5-5 with TRBJ1-6, with D possibly TRBD1 on 5 matching bases. V gave up 0 bases and J gave up 6 bases, with 10 bases separating them. The germline gives CDR1 SGHKS, CDR2 YYEKEE (reference sequence). The CDR3 totals 15 residues. CDR3 DNA sequence: TGTGCCAGCAGCTTGGTGGAGACAGTTAATTCACCCCTCCACTTT. Its translation: CASSLVETVNSPLHF.

The chain combines TRBV23-1 with TRBJ2-7; D is possibly TRBD1 (5 bases). Being an ORF, TRBV23-1 has a function that is uncertain. V shed 2 bases and J shed 5 bases, with 16 bases lying between them. CDR3 size: 15 residues. Here the CDR3 reads CASSQVPQGLDEQYF. CDR3 nucleotides: TGCGCCAGCAGTCAAGTTCCGCAGGGCCTTGACGAGCAGTACTTC.

V and J are TRBV7-9 and TRBJ2-5, with a weak D call TRBD2 (5 bases). V was pared by 5 bases and J by 5 bases, with 15 bases between. CDR1 is SEHNR, CDR2 FQNEAQ, per germline (reference sequence). The CDR3 consists of 14 residues. The CDR3 bases are TGTGCCAGCAGCCCTACCGGGGATTGGGAGACCCAGTACTTC. This gives the protein CASSPTGDWETQYF.

In DNA form, the CDR3 reads TGTGCCAGCTCACCCTACAGGGCCCACGAGCAGTACGTC. As protein: CASSPYRAHEQYV. The gene calls are TRBV18 and TRBJ2-7, with D perhaps matching TRBD1 (6 bases). V lost 3 bases, J lost 5 bases, and 11 bases lay in between. The CDR3 is made up of 13 amino acids. The germline V gene has CDR1 KGHSH and CDR2 LQKENI.

The chain uses TRBV30 and TRBJ2-3, with D perhaps TRBD2 (5 bases). The V and J ends lost 3 bases and 4 bases respectively, with 8 bases between them. The CDR3 loop spans 12 amino acids. Per germline, CDR1 GTSNPN and CDR2 SVGIG (reference sequence). CDR3 in amino acids: CAWSARADTQYF. CDR3 DNA sequence: TGTGCCTGGAGCGCGAGGGCAGATACGCAGTATTTT.

The gene calls are TRBV19 and TRBJ2-7, with D possibly being TRBD1 (5 bases). Germline loops: CDR1 LNHDA, CDR2 SQIVND (reference sequence). The CDR3 is made up of 13 amino acids. V was pared by 5 bases and J by 1 base, with 9 bases between. The CDR3 nucleotides are TGTGCCAGTAGTCCTTCAGGGTCCTACGAGCAGTACGTC. Translated, it gives CASSPSGSYEQYV.

This chain uses TRBV19 with TRBJ2-7, with 8 bases fitting TRBD2. After removal of 9 bases from V and 5 bases from J, the junction contained 15 bases not matched to a gene. Germline V gene sequence: CDR1 LNHDA, CDR2 SQIVND (reference sequence). The CDR3 consists of 15 residues. The CDR3 DNA follows: TGTGCCAGCAAAGACCCCCCTAGCGGGTCCAACGAGCAGTACTTC. It translates to CASKDPPSGSNEQYF.

J is TRBJ2-2 and V is TRBV5-1; 8 bases align to TRBD2. Unmatched junction bases numbered 7, after V lost 3 bases and J lost 0 bases. The germline CDR1 and CDR2 sequences are SGHRS and YFSETQ. CDR3 length: 17 amino acids. The CDR3 DNA is TGCGCCAGCAGCTCGGGCCTTAGCGGGGCGAACACCGGGGAGCTGTTTTTT. Translating gives CASSSGLSGANTGELFF.

The rearrangement links TRBV15 to TRBJ2-3; D ambiguous. The CDR3 loop spans 12 amino acids. V gave up 1 base and J gave up 5 bases, with 4 bases separating them. The V gene's germline CDR1 is LNHNV and CDR2 YYDKDF (reference sequence). CDR3 DNA: TGTGCCACCAGCAGAGCGGGAGATACGCAGTATTTT. Protein sequence: CATSRAGDTQYF.